Each of the 22 T cell receptor beta chains below was sequenced from the same sample in a study of T cells in Graves' hyperthyroidism and ophthalmopathy. Amplification of TCR beta CDR3 regions used RNA as the template. RT-PCR in the first round (using the HTBI primer set) targeted the TCR CDR3. MiXCR, run by TCRdb on the multiplex PCR reads, gives a single entry per CDR3 protein. The sample contains approximately 330,000 distinct CDR3 sequences, approximately 15% of which appear only once. The source material was blood. The receptor set was obtained from a woman aged 40 to 55 with Graves' ophthalmopathy.

J is TRBJ1-2 and V is TRBV9; no clear D gene. The V end lost 0 bases, the J end lost 8 bases, and 14 bases lay between the germline ends. This CDR3 is 14 amino acids long. Per the germline V gene, CDR1 is SGDLS and CDR2 is YYNGEE. CDR3 sequence (DNA): TGTGCCAGCAGCGTAGGTCCGGCTTCGGGAGGCTACACCTTC. Residues: CASSVGPASGGYTF. The full variable domain, in which reference TRBV9 and TRBJ1-2 provide the parts outside the CDR3, is DSGVTQTPKHLITATGQRVTLRCSPRSGDLSVYWYQQSLDQGLQFLIQYYNGEERAKGNILERFSAQQFPDLHSELNLSSLELGDSALYFCASSVGPASGGYTFGSGTRLTVV.

This clonotype was counted ten times or more. The rearrangement links TRBV2 to TRBJ2-1; 7 nucleotides match TRBD2. V lost 6 bases and J lost 3; bases outside the gene matches: 8. Germline lookup yields CDR1 SNHLY and CDR2 FYNNEI. The CDR3 has 15 residues. CDR3 region: CASRERDGNYNEQFF. Written as DNA, the CDR3 is TGTGCCAGCAGGGAGCGGGACGGTAACTACAATGAGCAGTTCTTC.

This clonotype was counted many times. The chain carries TRBV20-1 and TRBJ2-7, with D perhaps matching TRBD1 (6 bases). Germline CDR1 and CDR2: DFQATT and SNEGSKA (reference sequence). The CDR3 contains 12 residues. Between the trimmed V and J ends, which lost 4 bases and 2 bases, there was a span of 9 bases. CDR3 coding DNA: TGCAGTGCTATCCGGGACACCTACGAGCAGTACTTC. It specifies CSAIRDTYEQYF.

This clonotype showed up many times. V and J are TRBV6-1 and TRBJ1-3; 7 bases agree with TRBD1. J was trimmed by 3 bases and V by 6 bases; bases with no gene match: 8. Germline V gene sequence: CDR1 MNHNS, CDR2 SASEGT. This CDR3 spans 15 amino acids. Here the CDR3 DNA reads TGTGCCAGCAGATTGAACAGGGGAGTTGGAAACACCATATATTTT. Translation: CASRLNRGVGNTIYF.

This clonotype was seen repeatedly, ten times or more. J is TRBJ2-3 and V is TRBV29-1; 11 bases are a match to TRBD2. This CDR3 has 15 residues. Per the germline V gene, CDR1 is SQVTM and CDR2 is ANQGSEA. V dropped 4 bases and J dropped 7; count of bases not matched to a gene: 10. Here the CDR3 DNA reads TGCAGCGTTGGGCAAACTAGCGGGGGATTTAATACGCAGTATTTT. Protein product: CSVGQTSGGFNTQYF.

The J gene is TRBJ2-1, the V gene TRBV3-1; either TRBD1 or TRBD2 may supply D (5 bases each). The CDR3 runs to 15 residues. The V end lost 1 base, the J end lost 4 bases, and 11 bases lay between the germline ends. Germline V gives CDR1 LGHDT, CDR2 YNNKEL (reference sequence). The CDR3 is CASSQGGSLYNEQFF. CDR3 DNA: TGTGCCAGCAGCCAAGGGGGGAGTTTATACAATGAGCAGTTCTTC.

The sample holds many counts of this clonotype. This chain links TRBV6-1 with TRBJ1-4; D is uncertain. This CDR3 spans 12 amino acids. The germline gives CDR1 MNHNS, CDR2 SASEGT. Between the trimmed V and J ends, which lost 7 bases and 5 bases, there was a span of 8 bases. CDR3 sequence reads: CASIGRNEKLFF. CDR3 DNA: TGTGCCAGCATTGGGAGAAATGAAAAACTGTTTTTT.

This clonotype was found many times. V gene TRBV20-1 combines with J gene TRBJ2-7; D gene unclear. The ends were cut back, 7 bases at V and 3 bases at J, with 16 bases in the middle. CDR3 length: 13 amino acids. Germline CDR1 and CDR2: DFQATT and SNEGSKA (reference sequence). The CDR3 DNA follows: TGCAGTGTTGTCCACGGAAACGGCTACGAGCAGTACTTC. It codes for CSVVHGNGYEQYF.

This clonotype appeared many times. The CDR3 spells CASRLGGYSNQPQHF. Here the CDR3 DNA reads TGTGCCAGCAGACTAGGGGGCTATAGCAATCAGCCCCAGCATTTT. V and J are TRBV27 and TRBJ1-5, with TRBD1 identical over 7 bases. Germline V gene lookup returns CDR1 MNHEY and CDR2 SMNVEV (reference sequence). The CDR3 has 15 residues. The V segment lost 6 bases and the J segment 0 bases; nucleotides outside the gene matches: 5.

This sequence joins TRBV28 and TRBJ1-1; TRBD1 agrees at 9 bases. Germline V gene lookup returns CDR1 MDHEN and CDR2 SYDVKM. Trimming took 5 bases from V and 6 from J; bases not matched to a gene: 13. The CDR3 is 16 residues long. DNA of the CDR3: TGTGCCAGCAGTCGTCCCGGGACAGGGCCGGTCGCTGAAGCTTTCTTT. It is translated as CASSRPGTGPVAEAFF.

This clonotype appeared many times. The chain couples TRBV19 to TRBJ1-2, with D unclear. Per germline, CDR1 LNHDA and CDR2 SQIVND (reference sequence). Trimming removed 0 bases at V and 9 bases at J, with 11 bases between. The CDR3 is made up of 13 amino acids. The CDR3 here is CASSIDLGIRYTF. The CDR3 DNA reads as TGTGCCAGTAGTATAGATCTAGGGATCCGCTACACCTTC.

The rearrangement uses TRBV30 and TRBJ2-1; D possibly corresponds to TRBD1 (6 bases). V gave up 7 bases and J gave up 10 bases, with 17 bases separating them. Germline V gene data show CDR1 as GTSNPN and CDR2 as SVGIG (reference sequence). The CDR3 is 12 amino acids. This chain's CDR3 is CAYNDNTGEQFF. The CDR3 bases are TGTGCCTACAACGACAATACAGGGGAGCAGTTCTTC.

In its sample, this clonotype was seen many times. This chain connects TRBV6-5 to TRBJ1-1; TRBD1 might be the D (5 bases). Germline V gene data show CDR1 as MNHEY and CDR2 as SVGAGI. V dropped 0 bases and J dropped 3 bases, with 11 bases sitting between them. The CDR3 spans 15 residues. CDR3 region: CASSYSSGKYTEAFF. The CDR3 DNA follows: TGTGCCAGCAGTTACTCGTCAGGGAAATACACTGAAGCTTTCTTT.

J is TRBJ2-2 and V is TRBV29-1; TRBD1 or TRBD2 may be the D gene (5 bases each). This CDR3 spans 15 amino acids. V lost 5 bases to trimming and J lost 0 bases, with 13 bases between them. Germline lookup yields CDR1 SQVTM and CDR2 ANQGSEA. The CDR3 bases are TGCAGCGTTTCCGGGGACGGAACGAACACCGGGGAGCTGTTTTTT. Translation gives CSVSGDGTNTGELFF.

There are a few counts of this clonotype. The rearrangement uses TRBV19 and TRBJ1-5, with TRBD1 matching 9 bases. The CDR3 spans 16 residues. Per germline, CDR1 LNHDA and CDR2 SQIVND (reference sequence). Trimming cost V 6 bases and J 2 bases; bases outside gene matches: 8. In DNA, the CDR3 is TGTGCCAGTAGCAACACAGGGGGCATGGGCAATCAGCCCCAGCATTTT. It translates to CASSNTGGMGNQPQHF.

This clonotype appeared many times. The chain combines TRBV19 with TRBJ2-7; D possibly corresponds to TRBD1 (5 bases). CDR3 length: 15 residues. Germline V CDR1 and CDR2: LNHDA, SQIVND (reference sequence). The V and J ends lost 8 bases and 1 base respectively, with 18 bases between them. The CDR3 loop reads CASGLYTAGSYEQYF. The CDR3 region has the DNA TGTGCCAGTGGGCTCTATACGGCAGGGTCCTACGAGCAGTACTTC.

CDR3 region: CASTGREETQYF. In DNA, the CDR3 is TGTGCCAGCACTGGCAGGGAAGAGACCCAGTACTTC. The chain employs TRBV28 and TRBJ2-5; D perhaps matches TRBD1 (5 bases). This CDR3 has 12 residues. Germline values: CDR1 MDHEN, CDR2 SYDVKM. V lost 7 bases to trimming and J lost 3 bases, with 9 bases between them.

This clonotype was seen more than once but under ten times. The chain joins TRBV4-1 to TRBJ1-3, with 7 bases that match TRBD1. Germline V CDR1 and CDR2: MGHRA, YSYEKL. J lost 1 base, V lost 3 bases, and 12 bases had no gene match. The CDR3 consists of 18 residues. CDR3 amino acids: CASSQIAGTVPSGNTIYF. CDR3 DNA: TGCGCCAGCAGCCAGATCGCCGGGACAGTACCTTCTGGAAACACCATATATTTT.

This clonotype was observed a handful of times. V usage is TRBV24-1 and J usage is TRBJ1-2; D perhaps matches TRBD1 (6 bases). Germline CDR1 reads KGHDR; CDR2 reads SFDVKD. Between the trimmed V and J ends, which lost 3 bases and 0 bases, there was a span of 10 bases. The CDR3 is made up of 15 amino acids. CDR3 sequence: CATSDPGATNYGYTF. The CDR3 coding sequence is TGTGCCACCAGTGATCCGGGGGCCACTAACTATGGCTACACCTTC.

This clonotype was counted between two and nine times. CDR3 coding DNA: TGTGCCAGTAGTACGCGACAGGGGAGCTCCTACAATGAGCAGTTCTTC. Protein sequence: CASSTRQGSSYNEQFF. V gene TRBV19 combines with J gene TRBJ2-1, with 8 bases fitting TRBD1. Germline CDR1 LNHDA, CDR2 SQIVND (reference sequence). V shed 4 bases and J 0 bases; nucleotides not matched to a gene: 5. The CDR3 is made up of 16 amino acids.

A few counts support this clonotype. This chain connects TRBV27 to TRBJ2-3, with TRBD2 as a possible D gene (5 bases). Germline values: CDR1 MNHEY, CDR2 SMNVEV (reference sequence). V dropped 3 bases and J dropped 6 bases, with 10 bases sitting between them. This CDR3 has 13 residues. CDR3 nucleotide sequence: TGTGCCAGCAGTTTTCGGGAATCTGATACGCAGTATTTT. Protein product: CASSFRESDTQYF.

The table lists this clonotype with many counts. The chain couples TRBV11-2 to TRBJ1-4; D is unresolved. The CDR3 has 15 residues. Trimming stripped 5 bases from V and 8 bases from J, with 18 bases between. Looked up from germline, CDR1 is SGHAT and CDR2 is FQNNGV. In nucleotides, the CDR3 is TGTGCCAGCAGCCTCGCGTTAGGAGCTTCCGAAAAACTGTTTTTT. It encodes CASSLALGASEKLFF.